The T cell receptor beta chain described here comes from a study of blood T cell repertoires in COVID-19. Seattle researchers signed up patients amid active infection and tracked them longitudinally. In the original workflow: How many nucleated cells were present was estimated from reference gene primer amplification. Clones were sequenced by immunoSEQ multiplex PCR, and TCRdb holds only the in-frame ones, with some missing. That table supplies the V and J calls and clone size; D and trimming were determined from the DNA. The sample carries some 200,000 clones, around four fifths recorded once. This CDR3 region has 13 residues. V was pared by 7 bases and J by 8 bases, with 16 bases between. The germline V gene has CDR1 SGDLS and CDR2 YYNGEE.

The TCR originated in a man aged 55 to 70 with COVID-19, enrolled during active disease. Sequencing was done on a sample of peripheral blood. The chain carries TRBV9 and TRBJ2-1; tentatively, D is TRBD2 (6 bases). The CDR3: CASGRSPLDEQFF. DNA for the CDR3: TGTGCCAGCGGGAGGTCACCCTTGGATGAGCAGTTCTTC. The full variable domain, completed using reference TRBV9 and TRBJ2-1, is DSGVTQTPKHLITATGQRVTLRCSPRSGDLSVYWYQQSLDQGLQFLIQYYNGEERAKGNILERFSAQQFPDLHSELNLSSLELGDSALYFCASGRSPLDEQFFGPGTRLTVL.